This T cell receptor beta chain was sequenced during a study of T cell changes during pregnancy in multiple sclerosis. The table came from immunoSEQ multiplex PCR; TCRdb's copy has only in-frame clones and leaves some out. Of under 70,000 clones in the sample, 75% to 95% were seen once. The sequencing used peripheral blood, collected after pregnancy. The clonotype originates from a female donor in good health, enrolled as a control in a pregnancy study.

CDR3: CASSFLDRGNSPLHF. The CDR3 bases are TGTGCCAGCAGCTTCTTGGACAGGGGGAATTCACCCCTCCACTTT. The V call is TRBV7-8, the J call TRBJ1-6; the match to TRBD1 covers 10 bases. CDR1 is SGHVS, CDR2 FQNEAQ, per germline. After removal of 3 bases from V and 7 bases from J, the junction contained 3 bases not matched to a gene. The CDR3 is 15 amino acids.